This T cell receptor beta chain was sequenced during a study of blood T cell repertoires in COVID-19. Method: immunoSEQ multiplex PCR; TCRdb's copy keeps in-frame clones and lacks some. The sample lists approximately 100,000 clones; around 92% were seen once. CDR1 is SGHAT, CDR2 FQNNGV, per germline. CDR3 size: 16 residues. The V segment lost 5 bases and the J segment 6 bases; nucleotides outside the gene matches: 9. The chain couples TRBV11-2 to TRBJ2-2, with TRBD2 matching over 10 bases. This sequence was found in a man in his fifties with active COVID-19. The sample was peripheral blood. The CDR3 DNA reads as TGTGCCAGCAGCCTCACCGGGACTAGCGCGGCCGGGGAGCTGTTTTTT. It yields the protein CASSLTGTSAAGELFF.